The 18 T cell receptor beta chains in this list originate from one sample, sequenced in a study of cytomegalovirus exposure and HLA in healthy donors. PCR involved 60 Vbeta and 13 Jbeta primers. Data came from immunoSEQ multiplex PCR; TCRdb stores just in-frame clones and leaves some out. The table has 100,000 to 150,000 clones, over 9.5% seen once. Sequenced sample: PBMCs. All receptors derive from a woman between 18 and 30 years old in good health and CMV-seropositive.

V is TRBV11-2 and J is TRBJ1-1; D perhaps matches TRBD1 (6 bases). Looked up from germline, CDR1 is SGHAT and CDR2 is FQNNGV. V lost 3 bases and J lost 4, with 9 bases in between. The CDR3 totals 13 residues. CDR3 region: CASSFGQSTEAFF. CDR3 DNA sequence: TGTGCCAGCAGCTTCGGACAGAGCACTGAAGCTTTCTTT.

This clone was detected only a few times. V gene TRBV6-5 combines with J gene TRBJ1-2, with a weak D call TRBD1 (6 bases). This CDR3 is 11 amino acids long. V was cut by 5 bases and J by 10 bases, with 11 bases left in between. CDR1 MNHEY and CDR2 SVGAGI come from the germline V gene. The CDR3, as DNA: TGTGCCAGCAGTCAAGGACAGATCTACACCTTC. Its protein product is CASSQGQIYTF.

A few counts support this clone. The sample has other DNA sequences that encode this CDR3 too. The J gene is TRBJ2-7, the V gene TRBV28; D is unresolved. Trimming took off 3 bases at V and 1 base at J, with 7 bases between the two ends. This CDR3 region has 13 residues. Germline CDR1 is MDHEN and CDR2 is SYDVKM. CDR3 region: CASSFSGSYEQYF. Here the CDR3 DNA reads TGTGCCAGCAGTTTTTCAGGTTCCTACGAGCAGTACTTC. The full variable domain, its missing parts supplied by reference TRBV28 and TRBJ2-7, is DVKVTQSSRYLVKRTGEKVFLECVQDMDHENMFWYRQDPGLGLRLIYFSYDVKMKEKGDIPEGYSVSREKKERFSLILESASTNQTSMYLCASSFSGSYEQYFGPGTRLTVT.

J is TRBJ1-2 and V is TRBV27; 7 nucleotides align to TRBD1. The germline V gene has CDR1 MNHEY and CDR2 SMNVEV (reference sequence). After removal of 5 bases from V and 6 bases from J, the junction contained 9 bases not matched to a gene. CDR3 length: 14 amino acids. DNA for the CDR3: TGTGCCAGCAGTGGTTCGACAGGGTATCATGGCTACACCTTC. It specifies CASSGSTGYHGYTF.

The V gene is TRBV7-2, the J gene TRBJ2-1, with TRBD2 matching over 9 bases. Germline V gene sequence: CDR1 SGHTA, CDR2 FQGNSA. V was clipped by 5 bases and J by 10 bases; unmatched bases: 15. The CDR3 length is 16 residues. The CDR3 DNA sequence: TGTGCCAGCAGCGAATTAGCGGGAGTGAAGTTTAGGGAGCAGTTCTTC. Translating it yields CASSELAGVKFREQFF.

There are many counts of this clone. This chain uses TRBV7-8 with TRBJ1-1; TRBD1 agrees at 9 bases. After removal of 2 bases from V and 1 base from J, the junction contained 5 bases not matched to a gene. This CDR3 comprises 16 residues. Germline loops: CDR1 SGHVS, CDR2 FQNEAQ. The chain's CDR3 is CASSLRDRGSNTEAFF. The CDR3 coding sequence is TGTGCCAGCAGCTTACGCGACAGGGGGTCGAACACTGAAGCTTTCTTT.

V usage is TRBV4-1 and J usage is TRBJ2-3, with no clear D. V shed 0 bases and J shed 4 bases, with 11 bases lying between them. Germline CDR1 and CDR2: MGHRA and YSYEKL. The CDR3 is 15 amino acids. Here the CDR3 DNA reads TGCGCCAGCAGCCAAGATCCCAAAGACTCAGATACGCAGTATTTT. Translation gives CASSQDPKDSDTQYF.

The chain recombines TRBV5-6 with TRBJ1-2, with 9 bases that match TRBD1. This CDR3 contains 15 residues. Germline assignment: CDR1 SGHDT and CDR2 YYEEEE. V gave up 4 bases and J gave up 4 bases; unmatched junction bases: 8. CDR3 loop: CASSQKGQGPYGYTF. Written as DNA, the CDR3 is TGTGCCAGCAGCCAGAAAGGACAGGGGCCCTATGGCTACACCTTC.

The rearrangement links TRBV11-2 to TRBJ2-1; D may be TRBD2 (5 bases). V lost 7 bases to trimming and J lost 8 bases, with 12 bases between them. This CDR3 contains 12 residues. The V gene's germline CDR1 is SGHAT and CDR2 FQNNGV. DNA for the CDR3: TGTGCCAGCACGGACTCGCGGGATGAGCAGTTCTTC. This gives the protein CASTDSRDEQFF.

This clone was observed a few times. This CDR3 is CASGLATLNEQFF. In nucleotides, the CDR3 is TGTGCCAGCGGACTAGCGACTCTCAATGAGCAGTTCTTC. The chain combines TRBV5-6 with TRBJ2-1, with 9 bases aligning to TRBD2. The CDR3 has 13 residues. Germline V gene sequence: CDR1 SGHDT, CDR2 YYEEEE. Germline trimming cut 7 bases from V and 6 bases from J; bases unmatched to any gene: 5.

The chain has TRBV29-1 and TRBJ2-7; D is perhaps TRBD1 (5 bases). CDR1 is SQVTM and CDR2 is ANQGSEA in the germline V gene. The CDR3 extends over 12 amino acids. V gave up 5 bases and J gave up 4 bases, with 12 bases separating them. The DNA of the CDR3 is TGCAGCGTTAAAAAAACAGGATACGAGCAGTACTTC. Protein sequence: CSVKKTGYEQYF.

The genes are TRBV9 and TRBJ2-1; 11 bases align to TRBD1. From germline, CDR1 is SGDLS and CDR2 YYNGEE. The V and J ends lost 7 bases and 4 bases, in that order; junction bases with no gene match: 7. The CDR3 totals 15 residues. In nucleotides, the CDR3 is TGTGCCAGCGGGAGGACAGGGGGCGCTTACAATGAGCAGTTCTTC. It encodes CASGRTGGAYNEQFF.

This clone occurred a few times. The V call is TRBV4-1, the J call TRBJ1-3; D might be TRBD1 (5 bases). CDR1 is MGHRA, CDR2 YSYEKL, per germline. V lost 0 bases, J lost 2 bases, and 8 bases lay in between. CDR3 length: 15 amino acids. CDR3 residues: CASSQDRATGNTIYF. The CDR3 DNA follows: TGCGCCAGCAGCCAAGACAGGGCGACTGGAAACACCATATATTTT.

The chain links TRBV27 to TRBJ2-3, with TRBD1 as a possible D gene (6 bases). V was trimmed by 5 bases and J by 6 bases, leaving 12 bases between them. Germline values: CDR1 MNHEY, CDR2 SMNVEV (reference sequence). This CDR3 contains 13 residues. The CDR3, as DNA: TGTGCCAGCAGTCTTACAGGGTTCGATACGCAGTATTTT. As protein: CASSLTGFDTQYF.

In this sample, this clone turned up a few times. The V call is TRBV7-9, the J call TRBJ1-2, with 8 nucleotides matching TRBD1. Germline CDR1 SEHNR, CDR2 FQNEAQ (reference sequence). The CDR3 consists of 15 residues. Trimming removed 5 bases from V and 7 bases from J; junction bases left unmatched: 12. The CDR3 reads CASSRSRDRLGGYTF. CDR3 bases: TGTGCCAGCAGCCGCTCCCGGGACAGGCTCGGTGGCTACACCTTC.

This clone has more than one count but fewer than ten. This chain joins TRBV7-6 and TRBJ1-1, with a tentative D call TRBD1 (5 bases). V dropped 0 bases and J dropped 8 bases, with 10 bases sitting between them. CDR3 length: 13 amino acids. Per germline, CDR1 SGHVS and CDR2 FNYEAQ. CDR3 amino acids: CASSLARGGEAFF. The CDR3 nucleotides are TGTGCCAGCAGCTTAGCGCGGGGGGGGGAAGCTTTCTTT.

This clone was counted between two and nine times. The chain's CDR3 is CASSSSGTTNTGELFF. The CDR3 nucleotides are TGTGCCAGCAGTTCGTCCGGGACAACGAACACCGGGGAGCTGTTTTTT. This chain uses TRBV2 with TRBJ2-2; the D gene is possibly TRBD1 (6 bases). This CDR3 is 16 amino acids long. CDR1 is SNHLY and CDR2 is FYNNEI in the germline V gene. The ends were cut back, 5 bases at V and 0 bases at J, with 13 bases in the middle.

The chain is built from TRBV28 and TRBJ2-7; the D gene is possibly TRBD1 (6 bases). V lost 10 bases and J lost 0, with 19 bases in between. The germline CDR1 and CDR2 sequences are MDHEN and SYDVKM. The CDR3 spans 15 residues. This CDR3 reads CATKEQGSPSYEQYF. The CDR3 DNA sequence: TGTGCCACCAAAGAACAGGGTTCTCCCTCCTACGAGCAGTACTTC.